Listed here are 5 T cell receptor beta chains from one sample, sequenced in a study of response to subunit inactivated influenza vaccine. TCRdb passed the RT-PCR reads through MiXCR, listing each CDR3 protein once. The table lists some 640,000 distinct CDR3 sequences, approximately 15% of them singletons. The starting material was PBMCs from blood, obtained 14 to 15 days before vaccination. Source of these receptors: a man aged 50 or older who received an inactivated influenza vaccine.

This clonotype was counted between two and nine times. The rearrangement links TRBV10-3 to TRBJ2-7, with D possibly being TRBD2 (6 bases). Germline assignment: CDR1 ENHRY and CDR2 SYGVKD. V was cut by 7 bases and J by 0 bases, with 10 bases left in between. The CDR3 covers 13 residues. The CDR3 reads CAIKTGDSYEQYF. CDR3 sequence (DNA): TGTGCCATCAAGACGGGGGACTCCTACGAGCAGTACTTC.

The gene calls are TRBV20-1 and TRBJ1-2, with TRBD1 matching over 8 bases. V was clipped by 5 bases and J by 1 base; unmatched bases: 9. Germline-derived CDR1 and CDR2 are DFQATT and SNEGSKA (reference sequence). This CDR3 has 15 amino acids. The CDR3 DNA reads as TGCAGTGCTCCCGAAGGACAGGGAGGTAACTATGGCTACACCTTC. This gives the protein CSAPEGQGGNYGYTF.

The chain carries TRBV7-3 and TRBJ2-1; possibly TRBD1 for D (6 bases). Trimming took 5 bases from V and 4 from J, leaving 9 bases between them. The CDR3 consists of 13 residues. Germline V gives CDR1 SGHTA, CDR2 FQGTGA. The CDR3 here is CASSKDRYNEQFF. The CDR3 nucleotides are TGTGCCAGCAGCAAAGACAGGTACAATGAGCAGTTCTTC.

This clonotype was seen only a few times. V and J are TRBV20-1 and TRBJ2-7; 8 bases line up with TRBD1. The CDR3 extends over 13 amino acids. CDR1 is DFQATT and CDR2 is SNEGSKA in the germline V gene (reference sequence). Trimming cost V 6 bases and J 3 bases; bases outside gene matches: 7. The CDR3 protein is CSASDRVGYEQYF. CDR3 nucleotide sequence: TGCAGTGCCTCGGACAGGGTGGGCTACGAGCAGTACTTC.

V usage is TRBV5-1 and J usage is TRBJ2-1; 7 bases fit TRBD2. Germline-derived CDR1 and CDR2 are SGHRS and YFSETQ. The trim removed 4 bases at V and 3 bases at J, leaving 7 bases unmatched. The CDR3 covers 15 residues. This chain's CDR3 is CASSHGEGNYNEQFF. For the CDR3, the DNA is TGCGCCAGCAGCCACGGGGAGGGCAACTACAATGAGCAGTTCTTC.